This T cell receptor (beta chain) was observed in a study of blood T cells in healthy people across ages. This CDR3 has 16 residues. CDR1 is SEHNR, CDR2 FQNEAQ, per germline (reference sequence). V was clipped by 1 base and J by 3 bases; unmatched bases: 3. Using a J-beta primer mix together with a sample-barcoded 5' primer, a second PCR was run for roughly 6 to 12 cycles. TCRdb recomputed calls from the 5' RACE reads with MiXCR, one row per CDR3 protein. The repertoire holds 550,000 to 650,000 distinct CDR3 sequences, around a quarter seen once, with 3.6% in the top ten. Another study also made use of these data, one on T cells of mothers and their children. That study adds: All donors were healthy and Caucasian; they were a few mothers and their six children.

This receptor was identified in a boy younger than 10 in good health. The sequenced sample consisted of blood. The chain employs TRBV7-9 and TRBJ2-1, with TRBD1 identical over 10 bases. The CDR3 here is CASSLGRTGGYNEQFF. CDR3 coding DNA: TGTGCCAGCAGCTTAGGACGGACAGGGGGCTACAATGAGCAGTTCTTC.